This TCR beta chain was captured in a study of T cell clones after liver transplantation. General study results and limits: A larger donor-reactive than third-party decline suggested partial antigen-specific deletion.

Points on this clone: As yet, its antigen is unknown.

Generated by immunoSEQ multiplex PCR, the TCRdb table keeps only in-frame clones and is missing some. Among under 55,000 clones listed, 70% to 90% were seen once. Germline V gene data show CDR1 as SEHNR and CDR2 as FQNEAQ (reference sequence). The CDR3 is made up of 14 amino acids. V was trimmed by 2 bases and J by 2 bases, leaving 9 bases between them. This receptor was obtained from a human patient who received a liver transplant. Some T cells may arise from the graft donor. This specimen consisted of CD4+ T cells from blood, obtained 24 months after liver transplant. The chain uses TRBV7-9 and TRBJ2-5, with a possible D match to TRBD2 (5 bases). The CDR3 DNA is TGTGCCAGCAGCTTAAACGGGGTTCAAGAGACCCAGTACTTC. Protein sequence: CASSLNGVQETQYF. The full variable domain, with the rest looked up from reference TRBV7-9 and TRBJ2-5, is DTGVSQNPRHKITKRGQNVTFRCDPISEHNRLYWYRQTLGQGPEFLTYFQNEAQLEKSRLLSDRFSAERPKGSFSTLEIQRTEQGDSAMYLCASSLNGVQETQYFGPGTRLLVL.